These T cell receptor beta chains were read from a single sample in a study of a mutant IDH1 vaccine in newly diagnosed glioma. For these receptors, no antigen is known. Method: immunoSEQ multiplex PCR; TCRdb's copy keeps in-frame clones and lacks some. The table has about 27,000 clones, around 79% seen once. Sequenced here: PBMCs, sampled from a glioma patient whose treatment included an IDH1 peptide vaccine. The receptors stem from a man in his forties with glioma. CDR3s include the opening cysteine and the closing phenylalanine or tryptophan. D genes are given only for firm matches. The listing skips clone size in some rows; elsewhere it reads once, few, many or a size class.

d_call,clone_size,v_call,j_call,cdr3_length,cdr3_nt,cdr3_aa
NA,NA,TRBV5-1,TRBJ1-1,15,TGCGCCAGCAGCTTGGGACAGCAACAGAACACTGAAGCTTTCTTT,CASSLGQQQNTEAFF
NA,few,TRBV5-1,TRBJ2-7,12,TGCGCCAGCAGCGGTTACAGCTACGAGCAGTACTTC,CASSGYSYEQYF
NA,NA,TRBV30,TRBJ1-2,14,TGTGCCTGGAGTCCCCGGGGGGGGGACTATGGCTACACCTTC,CAWSPRGGDYGYTF
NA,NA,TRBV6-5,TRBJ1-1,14,TGTGCCAGCACTGGGGCAGAAACCTATCTTGAAGCTTTCTTT,CASTGAETYLEAFF
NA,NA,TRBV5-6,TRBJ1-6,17,TGTGCCAGCAGCTTGGTGGGGGGATCATCGTTTAATTCACCCCTCCACTTT,CASSLVGGSSFNSPLHF
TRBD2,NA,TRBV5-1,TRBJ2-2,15,TGCGCCAGCAGCTTGGAGGGACTAAACACCGGGGAGCTGTTTTTT,CASSLEGLNTGELFF
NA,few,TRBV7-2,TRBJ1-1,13,TGTGCCAGTTGCCGCTTTGCTGGCACTGAAGCTTTCTTT,CASCRFAGTEAFF
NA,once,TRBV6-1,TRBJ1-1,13,TGTGCCAGCACGAACGAGATGAACACTGAAGCTTTCTTT,CASTNEMNTEAFF
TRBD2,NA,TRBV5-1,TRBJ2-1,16,TGCGCCAGCAGCTTGGCCGGACTAGCGATAGACAATGAGCAGTTCTTC,CASSLAGLAIDNEQFF
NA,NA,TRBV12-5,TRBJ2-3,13,TGTGCTAGTGGTTGGGAACACACAGATACGCAGTATTTT,CASGWEHTDTQYF
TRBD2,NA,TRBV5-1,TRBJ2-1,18,TGCGCCAGCAGCCCGGGACTAGCGGGAGGAACAACCCGCAATGAGCAGTTCTTC,CASSPGLAGGTTRNEQFF
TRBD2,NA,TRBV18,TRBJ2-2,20,TGTGCCAGCTCACCACCGGCTAGCGGGAGGGCCCGGGGAGACACCGGGGAGCTGTTTTTT,CASSPPASGRARGDTGELFF
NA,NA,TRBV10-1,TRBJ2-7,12,TGCGCCCCCCCGGGGGCCCTCTACGAGCAGTACTTC,CAPPGALYEQYF
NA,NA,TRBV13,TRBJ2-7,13,TGTGCCACAGGCCAAGGGGATTCCTACGAGCAGTACTTC,CATGQGDSYEQYF
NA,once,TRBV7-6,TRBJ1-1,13,TGTGCCAGCAGCTTTAGTAGGAACACTGAAGCTTTCTTT,CASSFSRNTEAFF
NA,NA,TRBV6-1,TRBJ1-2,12,TGTGCCAGCAGGTTCGAGCAGGACATCTACACCTTC,CASRFEQDIYTF
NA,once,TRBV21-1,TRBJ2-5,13,TGTGCCAGCAGGACTTGGGACGGGGCATCCATGGACTTC,CASRTWDGASMDF